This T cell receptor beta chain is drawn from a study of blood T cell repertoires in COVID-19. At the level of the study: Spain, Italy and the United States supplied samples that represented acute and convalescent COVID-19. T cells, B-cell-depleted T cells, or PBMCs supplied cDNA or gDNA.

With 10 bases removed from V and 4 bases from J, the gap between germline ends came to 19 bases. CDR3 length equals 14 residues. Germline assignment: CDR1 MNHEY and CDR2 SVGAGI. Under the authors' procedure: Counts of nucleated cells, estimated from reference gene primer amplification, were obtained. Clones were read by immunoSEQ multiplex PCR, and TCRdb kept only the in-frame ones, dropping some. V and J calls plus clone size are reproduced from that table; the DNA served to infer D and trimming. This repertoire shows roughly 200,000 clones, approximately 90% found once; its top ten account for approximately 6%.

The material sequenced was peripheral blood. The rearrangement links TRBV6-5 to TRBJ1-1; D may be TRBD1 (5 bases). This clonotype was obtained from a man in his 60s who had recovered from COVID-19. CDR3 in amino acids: CATLAGLGVTEAFF. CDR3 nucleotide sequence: TGTGCCACCCTCGCGGGGCTGGGGGTCACTGAAGCTTTCTTT.